A single sample is the source of the 32 T cell receptor beta chains below, sequenced in a study of identical twins' blood T cells. MiXCR, run by TCRdb on the 5' RACE reads, gives a single entry per CDR3 protein. The sample lists roughly 340,000 distinct CDR3 sequences; around 30% were seen once. Source material: PBMCs. All receptors come from a woman between 18 and 50 years old in good health.

This clonotype occurred many times. V usage is TRBV5-1 and J usage is TRBJ1-1; D ambiguous. CDR3 size: 12 residues. V was trimmed by 1 base and J by 7 bases, leaving 8 bases between them. CDR1 SGHRS and CDR2 YFSETQ come from the germline V gene. The CDR3 bases are TGCGCCAGCAGCTTGCCAGGCAGTGAAGCTTTCTTT. Encoded protein: CASSLPGSEAFF.

This clonotype was observed a few times. The chain carries TRBV9 and TRBJ2-7; TRBD2 agrees at 11 bases. CDR3 length equals 15 residues. The V gene end was trimmed by 1 base and the J gene end by 7 bases; junction bases not matched to a gene: 7. CDR1 SGDLS and CDR2 YYNGEE come from the germline V gene. The CDR3 is CASSVLAGGAREQYF. CDR3 sequence (DNA): TGTGCCAGCAGCGTACTAGCGGGAGGAGCGAGAGAGCAGTACTTC.

The gene calls are TRBV20-1 and TRBJ2-5; a possible D gene is TRBD1 (6 bases). The CDR3 loop spans 14 amino acids. Between the trimmed V and J ends, which lost 0 bases and 4 bases, there was a span of 12 bases. Germline loops: CDR1 DFQATT, CDR2 SNEGSKA (reference sequence). The DNA of the CDR3 is TGCAGTGCTAGAGAGCCGGGACATAGAGAGACCCAGTACTTC. Amino acids: CSAREPGHRETQYF.

At least ten counts were recorded for this clonotype. V usage is TRBV29-1 and J usage is TRBJ1-2; tentatively, D is TRBD1 (6 bases). Trimming shortened V by 7 bases and J by 6 bases, and 18 bases separated the two germline ends. Per germline, CDR1 SQVTM and CDR2 ANQGSEA. There are 13 residues in the CDR3. As DNA, the CDR3 is TGCAGCGCATGGGGGGCGGATAGTGATGGCTACACCTTC. It is translated as CSAWGADSDGYTF.

About this clonotype itself: A read error may produce the germline difference seen at one junction end. The chain employs TRBV20-1 and TRBJ1-3; D unclear. CDR3 size: 12 residues. Germline V gene lookup returns CDR1 DFQATT and CDR2 SNEGSKA (reference sequence). CDR3 region: CSATKEGNTVYF. The CDR3 bases are TGCAGTGCAACGAAGGAGGGAAACACCGTATATTTT.

This rearrangement joins TRBV10-3 to TRBJ1-1; D is undetermined. Trimming took 7 bases from V and 4 from J, leaving 16 bases between them. Germline loops: CDR1 ENHRY, CDR2 SYGVKD. CDR3 length equals 14 residues. The CDR3 loop reads CAINRDGRVTEAFF. The CDR3 DNA reads TGTGCCATCAACCGAGACGGACGGGTCACTGAAGCTTTCTTT.

This clonotype has at least ten counts. The chain carries TRBV25-1 and TRBJ1-2, with 9 nucleotides matching TRBD1. CDR1 and CDR2 (germline): MGHDK, SYGVNS. The CDR3 is 14 residues long. V dropped 5 bases and J dropped 4; count of bases not matched to a gene: 5. CDR3 sequence reads: CASSSRDRAYGYTF. In DNA form, the CDR3 reads TGTGCCAGCAGTTCCCGGGACAGGGCCTATGGCTACACCTTC.

This clonotype was seen more than once but under ten times. CDR3 residues: CAWSLDGNSAAFF. Written as DNA, the CDR3 is TGTGCCTGGAGCCTAGACGGGAACAGCGCCGCTTTCTTT. The rearrangement links TRBV30 to TRBJ1-1; D remains ambiguous. Per the germline V gene, CDR1 is GTSNPN and CDR2 is SVGIG (reference sequence). V gave up 3 bases and J gave up 11 bases, with 19 bases separating them. The CDR3 contains 13 residues. Complete variable domain (other parts from reference TRBV30 and TRBJ1-1): SQTIHQWPATLVQPVGSPLSLECTVEGTSNPNLYWYRQAAGRGLQLLFYSVGIGQISSEVPQNLSASRPQDRQFILSSKKLLLSDSGFYLCAWSLDGNSAAFFGQGTRLTVV.

V and J are TRBV29-1 and TRBJ2-2, with TRBD2 matching 8 bases. V lost 2 bases to trimming and J lost 3 bases; unmatched junction nucleotides: 2. The germline V gene encodes CDR1 SQVTM and CDR2 ANQGSEA. This CDR3 region has 14 residues. In DNA, the CDR3 is TGCAGCGTTGAAAAGCGGGAGTACACCGGGGAGCTGTTTTTT. Its translation: CSVEKREYTGELFF.

To note about this clonotype: Given a much more abundant clone one base away, this may be a read error. V gene TRBV20-1 combines with J gene TRBJ2-1, with a weak D call TRBD2 (5 bases). Between the trimmed V and J ends, which lost 6 bases and 7 bases, there was a span of 16 bases. The CDR3 has 13 amino acids. From germline, CDR1 is DFQATT and CDR2 SNEGSKA (reference sequence). CDR3 nucleotide sequence: TGCAGTGCGATACCGGGAAAAAAAAATGAGCAGTTCTTC. It translates to CSAIPGKKNEQFF.

The count of this clonotype is one. This chain uses TRBV5-1 with TRBJ1-4; a weak D match, TRBD1 (5 bases). V was trimmed by 4 bases and J by 4 bases, leaving 17 bases between them. CDR1 is SGHRS and CDR2 is YFSETQ in the germline V gene. This CDR3 is 16 amino acids long. This chain's CDR3 is CASSDLTGAGNEKLFF. The CDR3 coding sequence is TGCGCCAGCAGCGATCTTACAGGAGCCGGTAATGAAAAACTGTTTTTT. Together with reference TRBV5-1 and TRBJ1-4, the CDR3 gives the full variable domain: KAGVTQTPRYLIKTRGQQVTLSCSPISGHRSVSWYQQTPGQGLQFLFEYFSETQRNKGNFPGRFSGRQFSNSRSEMNVSTLELGDSALYLCASSDLTGAGNEKLFFGSGTQLSVL.

There are a few counts of this clonotype. For the CDR3, the DNA is TGTGCCAGCAGTTATTATGGTGGGGACACTGAAGCTTTCTTT. Residues: CASSYYGGDTEAFF. This chain uses TRBV6-1 with TRBJ1-1; no clear D gene. Germline CDR1 and CDR2: MNHNS and SASEGT. The CDR3 totals 14 residues. Between the trimmed V and J ends, which lost 5 bases and 3 bases, there was a span of 13 bases.

A remark on this clonotype: Germline and junction disagree at one end, which may indicate a read error. The V gene is TRBV5-1, the J gene TRBJ2-1, with D tentatively TRBD2 (6 bases). The germline V gene encodes CDR1 SGHRS and CDR2 YFSETQ. CDR3 size: 16 residues. In DNA form, the CDR3 reads TGCGCCAGCAGGGGCAGGGAGGATTCGGGGCTCAATGAGCGGTTCTTC. This gives the protein CASRGREDSGLNERFF.

The chain recombines TRBV10-2 with TRBJ2-7; D may match TRBD1 or TRBD2 (6 bases each). Germline lookup yields CDR1 WSHSY and CDR2 SAAADI. V lost 2 bases to trimming and J lost 4 bases, with 12 bases between them. This CDR3 contains 14 residues. The CDR3 sequence is CASSEGGTWYEQYF. In DNA, the CDR3 is TGCGCCAGCAGTGAGGGCGGGACATGGTACGAGCAGTACTTC.

The genes are TRBV24-1 and TRBJ1-1; weak D call: TRBD1 (6 bases). Per germline, CDR1 KGHDR and CDR2 SFDVKD. Deletions cut 9 bases from V and 0 bases from J, with 13 bases between. The CDR3 is made up of 14 amino acids. DNA for the CDR3: TGTGCCACCGGGAAACAGGGCATGAACACTGAAGCTTTCTTT. This encodes CATGKQGMNTEAFF.

Details on this clonotype: The junction departs from germline at one end; a sequencing error may be responsible. This chain uses TRBV29-1 with TRBJ1-1; the D gene is possibly TRBD1 (5 bases). The CDR3 has 12 residues. Germline CDR1 and CDR2: SQVTM and ANQGSEA. The CDR3 DNA is TGCGGCGTGAGTAGCATGGGGGCTGAAGCTTTCTTT. Translated: CGVSSMGAEAFF.

This rearrangement joins TRBV30 to TRBJ2-2; the D is unclear. CDR1 is GTSNPN, CDR2 SVGIG, per germline (reference sequence). V gave up 6 bases and J gave up 7 bases, with 12 bases separating them. The CDR3 contains 12 residues. The CDR3 protein is CACPNGDGELFF. The CDR3 nucleotides are TGTGCCTGCCCCAATGGGGACGGGGAGCTGTTTTTT.

The chain employs TRBV6-5 and TRBJ2-1, with 8 bases that match TRBD2. Germline lookup yields CDR1 MNHEY and CDR2 SVGAGI. The CDR3 is made up of 15 amino acids. Unmatched junction bases numbered 9, after V lost 5 bases and J lost 6 bases. Written as DNA, the CDR3 is TGTGCCAGCAGTAATACGGGGGGGCGAGGCAATGAGCAGTTCTTC. It yields the protein CASSNTGGRGNEQFF.

The V gene is TRBV28, the J gene TRBJ1-4; tentative D call: TRBD1 (5 bases). CDR1 MDHEN and CDR2 SYDVKM come from the germline V gene. This CDR3 has 14 amino acids. The V end was cut by 8 bases, the J end by 8 bases, with 18 bases between. CDR3 DNA: TGTGCCAGCGAGAACCCAGGGACCGGCGAAAAACTGTTTTTT. Translation: CASENPGTGEKLFF.

The J gene is TRBJ2-3, the V gene TRBV5-1; no firm D call. The V end lost 2 bases, the J end lost 0 bases, and 10 bases lay between the germline ends. Germline lookup yields CDR1 SGHRS and CDR2 YFSETQ. CDR3 length: 15 residues. In nucleotides, the CDR3 is TGCGCCAGCAGCTTTGACTTCTATAGCACAGATACGCAGTATTTT. Translated, it gives CASSFDFYSTDTQYF.

The rearrangement uses TRBV3-1 and TRBJ1-5; TRBD1 agrees at 8 bases. V was clipped by 3 bases and J by 0 bases; unmatched bases: 4. Germline CDR1 is LGHDT and CDR2 is YNNKEL (reference sequence). The CDR3 runs 16 residues. CDR3 DNA sequence: TGTGCCAGCAGCCACCTAACAGGGGGTAGCAATCAGCCCCAGCATTTT. Amino acid sequence: CASSHLTGGSNQPQHF. Full variable domain (outside the CDR3, taken from reference TRBV3-1 and TRBJ1-5): DTAVSQTPKYLVTQMGNDKSIKCEQNLGHDTMYWYKQDSKKFLKIMFSYNNKELIINETVPNRFSPKSPDKAHLNLHINSLELGDSAVYFCASSHLTGGSNQPQHFGDGTRLSIL.

The V gene is TRBV25-1, the J gene TRBJ2-5, with a weak D call TRBD2 (6 bases). The germline V and J ends were trimmed by 1 base and 1 base, with 13 bases remaining between them. This CDR3 contains 16 residues. Germline V gene sequence: CDR1 MGHDK, CDR2 SYGVNS. CDR3 protein: CASSESWGVAQETQYF. Here the CDR3 DNA reads TGTGCCAGCAGTGAATCATGGGGGGTGGCCCAAGAGACCCAGTACTTC.

The chain is built from TRBV20-1 and TRBJ1-2; D ambiguous. Germline-derived CDR1 and CDR2 are DFQATT and SNEGSKA (reference sequence). This CDR3 contains 12 residues. Between the trimmed V and J ends, which lost 5 bases and 6 bases, there was a span of 13 bases. Here the CDR3 reads CSAQSREDGYTF. The DNA for the CDR3 is TGCAGTGCTCAGTCGAGAGAGGATGGCTACACCTTC.

This clonotype turned up a few times. The CDR3 spells CASSFFNQPQHF. The CDR3, as DNA: TGTGCCAGCAGCTTCTTTAATCAGCCCCAGCATTTT. The rearrangement joins TRBV5-6 to TRBJ1-5; D is undetermined. V lost 2 bases and J 4 bases, leaving 4 bases between the germline ends. The V gene's germline CDR1 is SGHDT and CDR2 YYEEEE. The CDR3 contains 12 residues. Combining the CDR3 with reference TRBV5-6 and TRBJ1-5 gives the whole variable domain DAGVTQSPTHLIKTRGQQVTLRCSPKSGHDTVSWYQQALGQGPQFIFQYYEEEERQRGNFPDRFSGHQFPNYSSELNVNALLLGDSALYLCASSFFNQPQHFGDGTRLSIL.

This clonotype has only a few counts. The gene calls are TRBV7-8 and TRBJ2-1, with a weak D call TRBD2 (6 bases). This CDR3 contains 16 residues. From germline, CDR1 is SGHVS and CDR2 FQNEAQ. V lost 2 bases, J lost 1 base, and 12 bases lay in between. CDR3 bases: TGTGCCAGCAGCTTAATAGGCGGGAATTCCTACAATGAGCAGTTCTTC. It specifies CASSLIGGNSYNEQFF.

This sequence joins TRBV6-6 and TRBJ2-7; 13 nucleotides align to TRBD2. Unmatched junction bases numbered 6, after V lost 6 bases and J lost 13 bases. The germline V gene encodes CDR1 MNHNY and CDR2 SVGAGI (reference sequence). CDR3 length: 12 residues. The CDR3 sequence: CASSLGLAGVYF. DNA of the CDR3: TGTGCCAGCAGCCTTGGACTAGCGGGAGTTTACTTC.

In this sample, this clonotype turned up many times. This rearrangement joins TRBV13 to TRBJ1-1; TRBD1 agrees at 7 bases. The CDR3 totals 16 residues. Germline CDR1 reads PRHDT; CDR2 reads FYEKMQ (reference sequence). Trimming took 4 bases from V and 2 from J; bases not matched to a gene: 10. The CDR3 spells CASSSRPTGINTEAFF. CDR3 bases: TGTGCCAGCAGCTCGCGACCGACAGGGATTAACACTGAAGCTTTCTTT.

This clonotype has only a few counts. This chain links TRBV3-1 with TRBJ1-1; no firm D call. Trimming took off 3 bases at V and 5 bases at J, with 7 bases between the two ends. The CDR3 consists of 12 residues. Looked up from germline, CDR1 is LGHDT and CDR2 is YNNKEL (reference sequence). CDR3 DNA sequence: TGTGCCAGCAGCCACGAAGGAACTGAAGCTTTCTTT. It encodes CASSHEGTEAFF.

Remarks on this clonotype: One end of the junction is discordant with germline, which a read error may explain. J is TRBJ1-5 and V is TRBV18; 7 nucleotides match TRBD1. Germline loops: CDR1 KGHSH, CDR2 LQKENI. The CDR3 runs to 17 residues. DNA for the CDR3: TGTGTCAGCTCACGCCCGAGGGGGCCGAAATCCGACCAGCCCCAGCATTTT. It is translated as CVSSRPRGPKSDQPQHF.

The chain employs TRBV20-1 and TRBJ1-1; no definite D call. Trimming removed 0 bases from V and 11 bases from J, with 16 bases in between. Germline-derived CDR1 and CDR2 are DFQATT and SNEGSKA (reference sequence). This CDR3 is 13 amino acids long. CDR3 nucleotide sequence: TGCAGTGCTAGAGAAACAAGGGCCTACGTGGCTTTCTTT. Amino acid sequence: CSARETRAYVAFF.

The chain uses TRBV6-2 or TRBV6-3 and TRBJ1-2; 7 bases map to TRBD1. Germline CDR1 reads MNHEY; CDR2 reads SVGEGT. The CDR3 runs 15 residues. V shed 4 bases and J 0 bases; nucleotides not matched to a gene: 5. The CDR3 nucleotides are TGTGCCAGCAGTTGGGGACAGTTAGCTAACTATGGCTACACCTTC. Translating gives CASSWGQLANYGYTF.

The rearrangement links TRBV12-3 or TRBV12-4 to TRBJ2-3; D may correspond to TRBD1 or TRBD2 (5 bases each). The ends were cut back, 6 bases at V and 2 bases at J, with 15 bases in the middle. This CDR3 has 15 amino acids. The DNA of the CDR3 is TGTGCCAGCAGCCCTGACCGGGGCTTCACAGATACGCAGTATTTT. The encoded protein is CASSPDRGFTDTQYF.